Given below is one T cell receptor beta chain in context. Its specificity is unknown. These data come from a study of T cells expressing NK-cell markers. Study observations and caveats: Of CD8+ T cells, roughly 1.0-8% belonged to dominant NKG2C+ clonotypes in several donors. In a handful of donors, dominant clonotypes made up about 28.3-65% of CD3+CD56-NKG2C+ cells.

TCRdb reanalyzed the 5' RACE reads and collapses them to one entry per CDR3 protein, without DNA. This repertoire includes some 300,000 distinct CDR3 sequences. Sequencing was done on a sample of blood T cells: a sorted CD56 or NKG2C T cell subset, CD4+ or CD8+ T cells, or bulk PBMC T cells (not recorded which). The TCR comes from a young man in good health.

CDR3 region: CASSRTPEVTDKLFF. This sequence joins TRBV6-1 and TRBJ1-4; TCRdb gives TRBD1 as the D gene, but with no DNA this cannot be confirmed. The CDR3 totals 15 residues. CDR1 and CDR2 (germline): MNHNS, SASEGT.